The 27 T cell receptor beta chains listed next were all sequenced from one sample in a study of T cells expressing NK-cell markers. TCRdb reworked the 5' RACE reads into one entry per CDR3 protein, no DNA. The sample's table shows around 380,000 distinct CDR3 sequences. The sequencing input was blood T cells: a sorted CD56 or NKG2C T cell subset, CD4+ or CD8+ T cells, or bulk PBMC T cells (not recorded which). The source of these receptors is a woman in her 50s in good health.

The chain combines TRBV13 with TRBJ1-1. Per germline, CDR1 PRHDT and CDR2 FYEKMQ (reference sequence). The CDR3 has 12 amino acids. CDR3: CASSGSGTEAFF.

V gene TRBV11-2 combines with J gene TRBJ2-7; the D call of TRBD2 rests on TCRdb alone, since no DNA is present to check it. The CDR3 loop spans 16 amino acids. Germline V gene sequence: CDR1 SGHAT, CDR2 FQNNGV. CDR3: CASSPIRGTRSYEQYF.

The rearrangement joins TRBV29-1 to TRBJ2-1; there is no DNA to check the TCRdb D call of TRBD2. Looked up from germline, CDR1 is SQVTM and CDR2 is ANQGSEA. The CDR3 extends over 12 amino acids. CDR3 sequence reads: CSVEDRAGEQFF.

V gene TRBV12-3 or TRBV12-4 combines with J gene TRBJ1-1; TCRdb's D call of TRBD1 is untestable without DNA. CDR3 length equals 13 residues. The CDR3 protein is CASRGTGNTEAFF.

This rearrangement joins TRBV5-1 to TRBJ2-5; TCRdb returns TRBD2, unconfirmable since there is no DNA. Germline assignment: CDR1 SGHRS and CDR2 YFSETQ. This CDR3 region has 15 residues. The CDR3 loop reads CASSSWRGGQETQYF.

This chain links TRBV12-3 or TRBV12-4 with TRBJ1-4. The CDR3 is 12 residues long. CDR3 loop: CASSFYGNGLFF.

The chain employs TRBV20-1 and TRBJ2-1. Germline-derived CDR1 and CDR2 are DFQATT and SNEGSKA (reference sequence). The CDR3 is made up of 13 amino acids. CDR3 sequence: CSAREGGDHEQFF.

V and J are TRBV5-1 and TRBJ2-3; no DNA is available, so the TRBD2 call from TCRdb remains unchecked. The CDR3 contains 15 residues. Germline CDR1 is SGHRS and CDR2 is YFSETQ. This CDR3 is CASSRGTSFRDTQYF. Supplemented by reference TRBV5-1 and TRBJ2-3, the full variable domain reads KAGVTQTPRYLIKTRGQQVTLSCSPISGHRSVSWYQQTPGQGLQFLFEYFSETQRNKGNFPGRFSGRQFSNSRSEMNVSTLELGDSALYLCASSRGTSFRDTQYFGPGTRLTVL.

V and J are TRBV15 and TRBJ2-5; the D call from TCRdb, TRBD2, cannot be confirmed without DNA. The CDR3 has 16 amino acids. Germline assignment: CDR1 LNHNV and CDR2 YYDKDF (reference sequence). The CDR3 spells CATSRAGIAGRETQYF.

CDR3 protein: CASSQDSLWNIQYF. The chain has TRBV3-1 and TRBJ2-4. The V gene's germline CDR1 is LGHDT and CDR2 YNNKEL (reference sequence). The CDR3 consists of 14 residues. Together with reference TRBV3-1 and TRBJ2-4, the CDR3 gives the full variable domain: DTAVSQTPKYLVTQMGNDKSIKCEQNLGHDTMYWYKQDSKKFLKIMFSYNNKELIINETVPNRFSPKSPDKAHLNLHINSLELGDSAVYFCASSQDSLWNIQYFGAGTRLSVL.

This chain uses TRBV7-9 with TRBJ2-7. Germline V gene lookup returns CDR1 SEHNR and CDR2 FQNEAQ (reference sequence). The length of the CDR3 is 16 residues. The CDR3 reads CASSSTTSFYSYEQYF.

The chain uses TRBV7-9 and TRBJ2-1. Germline V gene sequence: CDR1 SEHNR, CDR2 FQNEAQ (reference sequence). The CDR3 is 13 residues long. CDR3 in amino acids: CASSLRTSNEQFF.

The chain couples TRBV20-1 to TRBJ1-1. Germline CDR1 and CDR2: DFQATT and SNEGSKA (reference sequence). This CDR3 has 12 residues. The chain's CDR3 is CSASVGDTEAFF.

This rearrangement joins TRBV7-3 to TRBJ2-2; as DNA is missing, the TRBD1 call by TCRdb cannot be tested. Germline CDR1 and CDR2: SGHTA and FQGTGA. CDR3 length equals 18 residues. The chain's CDR3 is CASSSPTGGSPNTGELFF.

The CDR3 protein is CASRAGPAGSPLHF. The chain links TRBV12-3 or TRBV12-4 to TRBJ1-6. The CDR3 is 14 amino acids.

The chain recombines TRBV3-1 with TRBJ2-5; TCRdb selects TRBD1, and the lack of DNA leaves this call unchecked. CDR3 length equals 14 residues. Germline V gives CDR1 LGHDT, CDR2 YNNKEL (reference sequence). The CDR3 sequence: CASSRWTDQETQYF.

The V gene is TRBV20-1, the J gene TRBJ2-3. The V gene's germline CDR1 is DFQATT and CDR2 SNEGSKA (reference sequence). The CDR3 runs 12 residues. CDR3 protein: CSAQGWLDTQYF.

The chain carries TRBV10-2 and TRBJ1-2. The CDR3 totals 15 residues. Germline loops: CDR1 WSHSY, CDR2 SAAADI. CDR3 residues: CASIPIDSTNYGYTF.

This sequence joins TRBV5-1 and TRBJ2-7. The CDR3 contains 14 residues. The V gene's germline CDR1 is SGHRS and CDR2 YFSETQ. CDR3 protein: CASSGSASSYEQYF.

J is TRBJ2-1 and V is TRBV5-1; TCRdb indicates TRBD2, and absent DNA this call remains unverified. CDR1 is SGHRS, CDR2 YFSETQ, per germline. The CDR3 has 15 residues. CDR3 in amino acids: CASSLVGGSRNEQFF.

This chain uses TRBV14 with TRBJ2-1; TCRdb's D call of TRBD2 is untestable without DNA. The CDR3 contains 15 residues. Germline loops: CDR1 SGHDN, CDR2 FVKESK. The CDR3 reads CASSQEILAGGPQFF.

The chain joins TRBV7-6 to TRBJ2-1. The germline V gene has CDR1 SGHVS and CDR2 FNYEAQ. The CDR3 covers 13 residues. CDR3 amino acids: CASSLIIYNEQFF.

The chain uses TRBV5-1 and TRBJ2-1; TCRdb reports TRBD1, a call that lacks DNA to check it against. This CDR3 has 15 residues. Germline-derived CDR1 and CDR2 are SGHRS and YFSETQ. CDR3 protein: CASSHGQSQPVEQFF.

J is TRBJ2-3 and V is TRBV20-1; TCRdb returns TRBD2, unconfirmable since there is no DNA. The CDR3 loop spans 15 amino acids. CDR1 DFQATT and CDR2 SNEGSKA come from the germline V gene (reference sequence). The CDR3 loop is CSASSRDRIRDTQYF.

This chain uses TRBV6-1 with TRBJ2-7; TCRdb reports TRBD1, a call that lacks DNA to check it against. Germline V gene lookup returns CDR1 MNHNS and CDR2 SASEGT. The CDR3 totals 12 residues. CDR3 region: CALRDGTYEQYF.

Here the CDR3 reads CASSPTGGRTDTQYF. The chain has TRBV5-1 and TRBJ2-3; TCRdb lists TRBD1, though no DNA is available to test this call. The V gene's germline CDR1 is SGHRS and CDR2 YFSETQ. The length of the CDR3 is 15 residues. Drawing the rest from reference TRBV5-1 and TRBJ2-3, the complete variable domain is KAGVTQTPRYLIKTRGQQVTLSCSPISGHRSVSWYQQTPGQGLQFLFEYFSETQRNKGNFPGRFSGRQFSNSRSEMNVSTLELGDSALYLCASSPTGGRTDTQYFGPGTRLTVL.

The chain uses TRBV12-3 or TRBV12-4 and TRBJ2-2; TCRdb calls TRBD2, which cannot be checked without DNA. The CDR3 covers 12 residues. The CDR3 is CASSQGLGELFF.